The 27 T cell receptor beta chains below all came from one sample that was sequenced in a study of spatial heterogeneity in lung cancer. One entry per CDR3 protein, called by TCRdb with MiXCR from the 5' RACE reads. The data contain around 120,000 distinct CDR3 sequences, 9% to 15% of them singletons. Indicated time point: blood at routine non-recurrence follow-up after resection. Tumor, nontumor lung or frozen PBMC supplied whole RNA that was sequenced unsorted. The specimen was PBMCs, collected at follow-up. Every receptor here comes from a male donor with early-stage non-small cell lung cancer.

This rearrangement joins TRBV7-2 to TRBJ1-1; D ambiguous. Deletions cut 0 bases from V and 4 bases from J, with 9 bases between. This CDR3 region has 14 residues. Germline CDR1 reads SGHTA; CDR2 reads FQGNSA. The chain's CDR3 is CASSLAGFGTEAFF. The DNA of the CDR3 is TGTGCCAGCAGCTTAGCAGGGTTTGGCACTGAAGCTTTCTTT.

The genes are TRBV7-9 and TRBJ1-5, with D tentatively TRBD1 (5 bases). Germline V gives CDR1 SEHNR, CDR2 FQNEAQ (reference sequence). V gave up 1 base and J gave up 1 base, with 17 bases separating them. The CDR3 loop spans 18 amino acids. This CDR3 is CASSLGGWGPHSNQPQHF. CDR3 sequence (DNA): TGTGCCAGCAGCTTAGGGGGCTGGGGCCCTCACAGCAATCAGCCCCAGCATTTT.

This clonotype was seen a few times. J is TRBJ2-7 and V is TRBV5-6; possible D gene TRBD1, 5 bases. Deletions cut 3 bases from V and 6 bases from J, with 16 bases between. CDR1 is SGHDT and CDR2 is YYEEEE in the germline V gene. The CDR3 is made up of 14 amino acids. CDR3 region: CASSSAYRRSEQYF. The CDR3 DNA reads TGTGCCAGCAGCTCCGCATACAGGCGATCCGAGCAGTACTTC.

The chain employs TRBV3-1 and TRBJ1-2; 7 positions agree with TRBD1. The J segment lost 3 bases and the V segment lost 4 bases, leaving 5 bases of the junction unmatched. Germline CDR1 reads LGHDT; CDR2 reads YNNKEL (reference sequence). This CDR3 is built from 14 residues. CDR3 sequence: CASSRQGGDYGYTF. CDR3 nucleotide sequence: TGTGCCAGCAGCCGACAGGGTGGAGACTATGGCTACACCTTC. The variable domain in full, with the rest retrieved from reference TRBV3-1 and TRBJ1-2, is DTAVSQTPKYLVTQMGNDKSIKCEQNLGHDTMYWYKQDSKKFLKIMFSYNNKELIINETVPNRFSPKSPDKAHLNLHINSLELGDSAVYFCASSRQGGDYGYTFGSGTRLTVV.

This chain connects TRBV10-1 to TRBJ1-1, with 7 nucleotides matching TRBD1. The CDR3 extends over 14 amino acids. V lost 4 bases, J lost 4 bases, and 6 bases stayed unmatched. Germline V gene sequence: CDR1 WNHNN, CDR2 SYGVQD (reference sequence). CDR3 sequence reads: CASSGATGSTEAFF. The CDR3 DNA sequence: TGCGCCAGCAGTGGGGCGACAGGGAGCACTGAAGCTTTCTTT.

A few counts support this clonotype. This chain's CDR3 is CSASGTGVYGYTF. The CDR3, as DNA: TGCAGTGCTAGTGGGACCGGAGTCTATGGCTACACCTTC. This sequence joins TRBV20-1 and TRBJ1-2; possible D gene TRBD1, 5 bases. Trimming cost V 3 bases and J 4 bases, with 12 bases left between them. Germline CDR1 is DFQATT and CDR2 is SNEGSKA (reference sequence). The length of the CDR3 is 13 residues.

This clonotype was counted a few times. For the CDR3, the DNA is TGCAGTGCCCGGGACAGGGTTGAAGAGCAGTACTTC. Translated, it gives CSARDRVEEQYF. The chain couples TRBV20-1 to TRBJ2-7, with 9 positions matching TRBD1. Germline values: CDR1 DFQATT, CDR2 SNEGSKA (reference sequence). V lost 6 bases and J lost 7; bases outside the gene matches: 7. CDR3 size: 12 residues.

This clonotype was seen a handful of times. CDR3 region: CASSLPSAGNTIYF. DNA for the CDR3: TGTGCCAGCAGTCTCCCGAGTGCTGGAAACACCATATATTTT. The gene calls are TRBV28 and TRBJ1-3; D is unclear. Germline CDR1 MDHEN, CDR2 SYDVKM. The CDR3 spans 14 residues. Trimming stripped 5 bases from V and 2 bases from J, with 10 bases between.

The sample holds a few counts of this clonotype. The chain recombines TRBV5-1 with TRBJ1-1, with D maybe TRBD1 (5 bases). V was pared by 3 bases and J by 1 base, with 10 bases between. Germline V CDR1 and CDR2: SGHRS, YFSETQ. The CDR3 covers 14 residues. The CDR3 DNA reads TGCGCCAGCAGCTACGGACATGCGAACACTGAAGCTTTCTTT. It translates to CASSYGHANTEAFF. The entire variable domain, with the rest obtained from reference TRBV5-1 and TRBJ1-1, is as follows: KAGVTQTPRYLIKTRGQQVTLSCSPISGHRSVSWYQQTPGQGLQFLFEYFSETQRNKGNFPGRFSGRQFSNSRSEMNVSTLELGDSALYLCASSYGHANTEAFFGQGTRLTVV.

This clonotype occurred many times. The V and J genes are TRBV24-1 and TRBJ2-1; no firm D call. The CDR3 spans 11 residues. Looked up from germline, CDR1 is KGHDR and CDR2 is SFDVKD. V shed 5 bases and J shed 9 bases, with 7 bases lying between them. CDR3: CATSALVEQFF. The CDR3 nucleotides read TGTGCCACCAGTGCTCTGGTTGAGCAGTTCTTC.

The rearrangement uses TRBV5-5 and TRBJ2-7; the D is unclear. CDR3 length: 12 amino acids. V was shortened by 2 bases and J by 4 bases, with 7 bases between the two germline ends. Germline loops: CDR1 SGHKS, CDR2 YYEKEE (reference sequence). CDR3 nucleotide sequence: TGTGCCAGCAGCTTTGGTCCTTACGAGCAGTACTTC. Its translation is CASSFGPYEQYF.

This clonotype was seen a handful of times. The chain couples TRBV20-1 to TRBJ2-3, with TRBD2 identical over 10 bases. CDR1 DFQATT and CDR2 SNEGSKA come from the germline V gene (reference sequence). V lost 6 bases to trimming and J lost 0 bases; unmatched junction nucleotides: 9. The CDR3 is 16 amino acids. The CDR3 coding sequence is TGCAGTGCCCTTTTCAAACTAGCGGGGAGCACAGATACGCAGTATTTT. It yields the protein CSALFKLAGSTDTQYF.

This clonotype showed up many times. The V and J genes are TRBV2 and TRBJ2-2, with D possibly TRBD2 on 5 matching bases. Trimming took 4 bases from V and 0 from J, leaving 12 bases between them. The CDR3 is made up of 16 amino acids. The germline V gene has CDR1 SNHLY and CDR2 FYNNEI. This CDR3 is CASSALRAANTGELFF. The DNA for the CDR3 is TGTGCCAGCAGTGCGTTGCGGGCAGCGAACACCGGGGAGCTGTTTTTT.

CDR3 sequence (DNA): TGCGCCAGCAGCCAATCAGACAGGAAGAACACTGAAGCTTTCTTT. This translates into CASSQSDRKNTEAFF. The chain carries TRBV4-1 and TRBJ1-1; possibly TRBD1 for D (6 bases). The CDR3 sequence is 15 residues long. Trimming stripped 2 bases from V and 1 base from J, with 11 bases between. The germline CDR1 and CDR2 sequences are MGHRA and YSYEKL.

This clonotype came up many times. This chain connects TRBV29-1 to TRBJ2-3; D is ambiguous. The CDR3 is 11 residues long. CDR1 is SQVTM, CDR2 ANQGSEA, per germline. V was clipped by 4 bases and J by 2 bases, with 4 bases between them. CDR3 region: CSVGITDTQYF. In DNA, the CDR3 is TGCAGCGTTGGCATCACAGATACGCAGTATTTT.

The chain employs TRBV27 and TRBJ1-2, with a possible D match to TRBD1 (5 bases). Germline V gene sequence: CDR1 MNHEY, CDR2 SMNVEV (reference sequence). The CDR3 consists of 14 residues. V lost 6 bases and J 8 bases, leaving 19 bases between the germline ends. The CDR3 sequence: CASSQNQGLGGYTF. CDR3 coding DNA: TGTGCCAGCAGCCAAAATCAGGGATTGGGGGGCTACACCTTC.

The J gene is TRBJ2-1, the V gene TRBV4-1, with D perhaps given as TRBD1 or TRBD2 (6 bases each). Germline V gene sequence: CDR1 MGHRA, CDR2 YSYEKL. V was trimmed by 3 bases and J by 16 bases, leaving 19 bases between them. This CDR3 spans 13 amino acids. The DNA for the CDR3 is TGCGCCAGCAGCCAGGTGGGGGGCGACTATAGATTCTTC. Its translation is CASSQVGGDYRFF.

This clonotype was observed many times. V usage is TRBV10-3 and J usage is TRBJ2-1, with D maybe TRBD2 (7 bases). The V and J ends lost 7 bases and 9 bases respectively, with 13 bases between them. This CDR3 contains 12 residues. CDR1 is ENHRY and CDR2 is SYGVKD in the germline V gene. This CDR3 reads CAIKGGPSEQFF. In DNA, the CDR3 is TGTGCCATCAAGGGGGGGCCTAGTGAGCAGTTCTTC.

The sample holds a few counts of this clonotype. This chain links TRBV20-1 with TRBJ2-1, with TRBD1 as a possible D gene (5 bases). Germline V gene lookup returns CDR1 DFQATT and CDR2 SNEGSKA (reference sequence). The ends were cut back, 0 bases at V and 7 bases at J, with 13 bases in the middle. CDR3 length: 14 amino acids. CDR3 sequence (DNA): TGCAGTGCTAGAGATCGGCCGGCAGGGAATGAGCAGTTCTTC. Its translation: CSARDRPAGNEQFF.

This clonotype was picked up many times. This chain joins TRBV29-1 and TRBJ1-4; 7 bases map to TRBD1. The CDR3 has 14 amino acids. J was trimmed by 11 bases and V by 3 bases; bases with no gene match: 12. Looked up from germline, CDR1 is SQVTM and CDR2 is ANQGSEA. CDR3 DNA: TGCAGCGTTGACTCCCCAGGGGGTGGAGAGAAACTGTTTTTT. Protein: CSVDSPGGGEKLFF.

This clonotype has a handful of counts. The chain combines TRBV25-1 with TRBJ2-1; 10 bases are a match to TRBD1. The CDR3 loop spans 18 amino acids. The V gene end was trimmed by 5 bases and the J gene end by 0 bases; junction bases not matched to a gene: 10. Germline-derived CDR1 and CDR2 are MGHDK and SYGVNS. The CDR3 is CASSPRDRGYTSYNEQFF. CDR3 coding DNA: TGTGCCAGCAGTCCCCGGGACAGGGGTTATACCTCCTACAATGAGCAGTTCTTC.

This clonotype was seen more than once but under ten times. The J gene is TRBJ1-4, the V gene TRBV29-1; 7 bases align to TRBD1. This CDR3 has 14 amino acids. V lost 6 bases to trimming and J lost 0 bases; unmatched junction nucleotides: 4. Germline CDR1 SQVTM, CDR2 ANQGSEA. The CDR3 here is CSVAQGATNEKLFF. CDR3 nucleotide sequence: TGCAGCGTCGCTCAGGGGGCAACTAATGAAAAACTGTTTTTT.

This clonotype was detected many times. The gene calls are TRBV5-1 and TRBJ2-7; 9 bases align to TRBD1. V shed 0 bases, J shed 5 bases, and the junction held 3 bases outside the gene matches. CDR1 and CDR2 (germline): SGHRS, YFSETQ. This CDR3 spans 14 amino acids. CDR3 DNA sequence: TGCGCCAGCAGCTTGGATGGACAGGGGAACGAGCAGTACTTC. This sequence encodes CASSLDGQGNEQYF.

This clonotype was recorded many times. The chain employs TRBV5-4 and TRBJ2-5; D gene uncertain. Germline-derived CDR1 and CDR2 are SGHNT and YYREEE (reference sequence). CDR3 size: 14 residues. The V end lost 4 bases, the J end lost 1 base, and 11 bases lay between the germline ends. Here the CDR3 reads CASSGRTAQETQYF. The CDR3 region has the DNA TGTGCCAGCAGCGGCAGGACCGCCCAAGAGACCCAGTACTTC.

V and J are TRBV4-3 and TRBJ2-1, with 7 bases identical to TRBD2. The CDR3 has 16 residues. The ends lost 0 bases at V and 7 bases at J; junction bases unmatched: 9. Per the germline V gene, CDR1 is LGHNA and CDR2 is YSLEER. The CDR3 sequence is CASSQDTSAIDNEQFF. DNA of the CDR3: TGCGCCAGCAGCCAAGATACTAGCGCTATCGATAATGAGCAGTTCTTC.

This clonotype was seen many times. The rearrangement uses TRBV6-2 or TRBV6-3 and TRBJ1-5, with a tentative D call TRBD1 (6 bases). V dropped 7 bases and J dropped 2 bases, with 12 bases sitting between them. In germline, CDR1 is MNHEY, CDR2 SVGEGT. This CDR3 is 14 amino acids long. In nucleotides, the CDR3 is TGTGCCAGCAATAAGGGGGGAGGCAATCAGCCCCAGCATTTT. Protein: CASNKGGGNQPQHF.

The J gene is TRBJ1-6, the V gene TRBV6-1; 8 bases are shared with TRBD1. V lost 4 bases and J lost 5; bases outside the gene matches: 4. CDR1 is MNHNS and CDR2 is SASEGT in the germline V gene. The CDR3 loop spans 15 amino acids. The CDR3 reads CASSVQGADNSPLHF. DNA for the CDR3: TGTGCCAGCAGTGTCCAGGGGGCGGATAATTCACCCCTCCACTTT.